Sequencing of this T cell receptor (beta chain) was carried out in a study of T-cell reconstitution after alpha-beta-depleted transplantation in children. The V gene's germline CDR1 is LGHNA and CDR2 YSLEER. The length of the CDR3 is 14 residues. Trimming removed 4 bases from V and 5 bases from J, with 9 bases in between. Preparing the TCRbeta library involved the use of unique molecular identifiers. TCRdb itself ran the PCR reads through MiXCR, one entry per CDR3 protein. The sample shows around 530,000 distinct CDR3 sequences, around a third of them seen only once. The origin of this receptor is a human donor who donated a stem cell graft to a child with aplastic anemia. This sample comprised PBMCs from the stem cell graft donor, obtained from the stem cell graft. The V and J genes are TRBV4-3 and TRBJ1-6, with D perhaps matching TRBD1 (5 bases). CDR3 sequence reads: CASSRDGNNSPLHF. CDR3 DNA: TGCGCCAGCAGCCGGGACGGAAATAATTCACCCCTCCACTTT.